What follows describes a single T cell receptor (beta chain). This clonotype has ten or more counts. Which antigen it targets is not known. No per-base quality is available; no much larger clone lies one base away. The junction shows trimming of 3 bases on V and 2 bases on J, plus 16 bases between the germline ends. Reading the germline V gene gives CDR1 SGHAT and CDR2 FQNNGV. The CDR3 spans 16 residues, from the cysteine through the phenylalanine. CDR3 DNA only is kept here, 48 bases in frame from base 1. The entry originates in a study of Graves' ophthalmopathy and Graves' hyperthyroidism (dated by TCRdb to 2017 to 2018). Regarding the complete study: Hyperthyroidism was defined as stable when no progression to ophthalmopathy occurred within 18 months of follow-up. To explore V-J signatures that separate ophthalmopathy from hyperthyroidism, a discovery set of 95 to 100 patients was enrolled, consisting of more than 40 with ophthalmopathy and roughly 59 with stable hyperthyroidism. An independent validation cohort comprised some 19 hyperthyroidism patients and 15 to 17 patients who later progressed from hyperthyroidism to ophthalmopathy. T-cell repertoires of thyroid tissue and blood were compared in five or six hyperthyroidism patients. Once sampling was done, hyperthyroidism patients were given methimazole at a starting dose of 30 mg daily, while ophthalmopathy patients were given high-dose intravenous methylprednisolone. In total, approximately 130 blood samples were TCR-sequenced: under 45 ophthalmopathy, over 70 hyperthyroidism and approximately 17 hyperthyroidism-to-ophthalmopathy patients. TCR beta repertoire signatures were used to distinguish Graves' ophthalmopathy from Graves' hyperthyroidism and to predict progression to ophthalmopathy. Broad study findings and their caveats: In validation, the model predicted ophthalmopathy progression with roughly 68% sensitivity and roughly 72% specificity; some 13 predicted patients were CT-confirmed with GO in a median of around 6 months. In cross-validation, the 13-signature model distinguished ophthalmopathy from stable hyperthyroidism with 85% to 90% sensitivity and approximately 81% specificity, and in the test set the corresponding values were about 80% and 75%. No statistical method was used to set the sample size in advance, and the investigators knew which group each participant was assigned to. Among expanded thyroid clonotypes with frequency above 0.001, most also showed up in blood, which suggests that blood repertoires may reflect the thyroid immune response.

The hyperthyroidism patients were 18 to 65 years old and newly diagnosed, with a disease duration of less than 2 months. Anyone with other autoimmune diseases, uncontrolled infections, pregnancy or lactation was excluded from the study. Clinical symptoms, serum thyroxine, TRAb, thyroid ultrasound and orbital computed tomography were used for diagnosis. Total RNA was extracted using Trizol reagent, and RNA quality was checked on an Agilent 2100 Bioanalyzer. For repertoire sequencing, TCR beta CDR3 regions were amplified from RNA transcripts. The first round of RT-PCR was done with HTBI primers and the Qiagen OneStep RT-PCR kit, and was followed by a second round of multiplex PCR, then size selection and purification. Libraries were sequenced on an Illumina HiSeq2000 using paired-end 100 bp reads. In the original analysis: SOAPnuke was used to process the reads, throwing out any read that had adapters, had uncalled bases, had a mean Phred below 15, or lacked an exact constant-primer or identifier match. COPE v1.2.5 was used to merge high-quality paired reads. Clonotypes were defined as unique nucleotide sequences and were aligned to IMGT TRB V, D and J references using MiTCR v1.1. Analysis was restricted to V-J combinations with a frequency above 0.0001, which covered roughly 99% of repertoires. For each V-J combination, a TCR clonal expansion and chaos score was defined as F50 clonal expansion divided by the chaos observed in the TCRdist matrix. Welch's t-statistics and random forest were used to reduce features to about 14 V-J combinations, which were fed into a naive Bayes classifier. The Morisita-Horn index was used to measure how similar the thyroid and blood repertoires were. TCRdb handled the public reads itself, with Q25 trimming in fastp and clone calling in MiXCR, and kept productive beta chains. Entries are consolidated by CDR3 protein sequence, retaining the most common genes and DNA. Clone size and V and J calls follow TCRdb, not the original study. The sample has roughly 1.1 million distinct CDR3 sequences on record, about 40% of them singletons. The ten most abundant clones make up roughly 10% of the sample.

The chain couples TRBV11-2 to TRBJ1-1, with TRBD1 perhaps the D gene, on 6 matching bases. The sample taken for sequencing was peripheral blood or thyroid tissue (not recorded which). The clonotype comes from an adult man with Graves' hyperthyroidism. The CDR3 region has the sequence CASSFSPGQSNTEAFF. The nucleotide sequence reads TGTGCCAGCAGCTTCTCCCCCGGACAGTCTAACACTGAAGCTTTCTTT.